This entry features one TCR beta chain sequence. These data belong to a study of blood T cell repertoires in COVID-19. The wider study: Acute and convalescent COVID-19 samples came from the United States, Italy and Spain. T cells, B-cell-depleted T cells, or PBMCs provided the cDNA or gDNA that served as material.

Some clones are missing from TCRdb's copy, which holds only in-frame ones; the method was immunoSEQ multiplex PCR. The data show some 190,000 clones, with 80% seen just once and under 8% held by the top ten. The sequenced sample consisted of peripheral blood. This TCR came from a man in his 60s with acute or convalescent COVID-19.

The CDR3 region is CASSLEGGRAEAFF. DNA of the CDR3: TGCGCCAGCAGCTTGGAAGGGGGAAGGGCTGAAGCTTTCTTT. The rearrangement links TRBV5-1 to TRBJ1-1; tentatively, D is TRBD1 (6 bases). The V end lost 0 bases, the J end lost 6 bases, and 12 bases lay between the germline ends. Per germline, CDR1 SGHRS and CDR2 YFSETQ. CDR3 size: 14 residues.